Following are 7 T cell receptor beta chains from one sample sequenced in a study of T cell responses to AZD1222 COVID-19 vaccine. Some clones are missing from TCRdb's copy, which holds only in-frame ones; the method was immunoSEQ multiplex PCR. The sample shows approximately 120,000 clones, less than 95% of them seen only once. The specimen was peripheral blood, collected on day 0 of MenACWY control vaccination. The receptors derive from an adult in good health.

This clone is medium-sized by share. Additional DNA sequences in this sample encode the identical CDR3. The chain couples TRBV7-9 to TRBJ2-7; no clear D gene. The CDR3 totals 13 residues. Deletions cut 4 bases from V and 4 bases from J, with 11 bases between. In germline, CDR1 is SEHNR, CDR2 FQNEAQ (reference sequence). The CDR3 is CASSSPLGYEQYF. CDR3 in DNA: TGTGCCAGCAGCTCCCCCCTAGGGTACGAGCAGTACTTC.

V is TRBV5-6 and J is TRBJ2-1, with 14 bases that match TRBD2. The CDR3 runs 16 residues. V lost 2 bases, J lost 9 bases, and 7 bases stayed unmatched. Germline values: CDR1 SGHDT, CDR2 YYEEEE. The CDR3 DNA reads TGTGCCAGCAGCTTTCCGGGACTAGCGGGAGAGGTTGAGCAGTTCTTC. This sequence encodes CASSFPGLAGEVEQFF.

The chain employs TRBV5-1 and TRBJ1-1; D gene uncertain. The CDR3 is made up of 14 amino acids. In germline, CDR1 is SGHRS, CDR2 YFSETQ. V was pared by 4 bases and J by 1 base, with 11 bases between. CDR3 residues: CASSPGYQNTEAFF. The CDR3 DNA follows: TGCGCCAGCAGCCCCGGGTACCAGAACACTGAAGCTTTCTTT.

The genes are TRBV6-5 and TRBJ1-2; the D gene is possibly TRBD1 (5 bases). With 6 bases removed from V and 4 bases from J, the gap between germline ends came to 15 bases. Germline-derived CDR1 and CDR2 are MNHEY and SVGAGI. This CDR3 is 14 amino acids long. CDR3 sequence reads: CASSWDPESYGYTF. DNA for the CDR3: TGTGCCAGCAGCTGGGACCCCGAAAGCTATGGCTACACCTTC.

This CDR3 reads CASSPVGGQGYTF. In DNA, the CDR3 is TGTGCCAGCTCACCCGTCGGGGGGCAAGGCTACACCTTC. The rearrangement joins TRBV18 to TRBJ1-2, with D maybe TRBD1 (6 bases). CDR3 size: 13 residues. The V gene lost 3 bases and the J gene lost 8 bases, with 13 bases spanning the gap. Germline CDR1 reads KGHSH; CDR2 reads LQKENI. The full variable domain, in which reference TRBV18 and TRBJ1-2 provide the parts outside the CDR3, is NAGVMQNPRHLVRRRGQEARLRCSPMKGHSHVYWYRQLPEEGLKFMVYLQKENIIDESGMPKERFSAEFPKEGPSILRIQQVVRGDSAAYFCASSPVGGQGYTFGSGTRLTVV.

The rearrangement uses TRBV18 and TRBJ1-5, with D possibly TRBD1 on 5 matching bases. The CDR3 length is 16 residues. Germline V gene data show CDR1 as KGHSH and CDR2 as LQKENI. V lost 4 bases to trimming and J lost 4 bases, with 17 bases between them. The CDR3 here is CASSLGQGGRNQPQHF. CDR3 nucleotides: TGTGCCAGCTCACTAGGGCAGGGAGGGAGAAATCAGCCCCAGCATTTT.

The chain combines TRBV27 with TRBJ2-2, with TRBD1 matching 12 bases. Germline trimming cut 3 bases from V and 3 bases from J; bases unmatched to any gene: 14. Germline values: CDR1 MNHEY, CDR2 SMNVEV (reference sequence). There are 20 residues in the CDR3. CDR3 loop: CASSLLLRDRGLSDTGELFF. The CDR3 DNA sequence: TGTGCCAGCAGTTTGCTACTCCGGGACAGGGGGCTATCCGACACCGGGGAGCTGTTTTTT.